This TCR beta chain comes out of a study of graft-versus-host responses after intestinal transplantation. Per germline, CDR1 LNHDA and CDR2 SQIVND (reference sequence). Trimming cost V 3 bases and J 0 bases, with 8 bases left between them. CDR3 length: 14 residues. Some clones are missing from TCRdb's copy, which holds only in-frame ones; the method was immunoSEQ multiplex PCR. The sample includes over 9,000 clones, about 76% of them seen just once. Graft-derived tissue was subjected to processing to liberate intraepithelial and lamina propria lymphocytes. The chain employs TRBV19 and TRBJ1-2; D might be TRBD1 (6 bases). The source is a human patient who received an intestinal transplant, so some T cells may come from the graft donor. This specimen was ileum tissue, taken approximately 16 months after intestinal transplantation. CDR3 loop: CASSMDRANYGYTF. CDR3 coding DNA: TGTGCCAGTAGTATGGACAGAGCTAACTATGGCTACACCTTC. The complete variable domain, with remaining parts taken from reference TRBV19 and TRBJ1-2, reads DGGITQSPKYLFRKEGQNVTLSCEQNLNHDAMYWYRQDPGQGLRLIYYSQIVNDFQKGDIAEGYSVSREKKESFPLTVTSAQKNPTAFYLCASSMDRANYGYTFGSGTRLTVV.